This is a list of T cell receptor beta chains from one sample in a study of T cell responses to AZD1222 COVID-19 vaccine. Using immunoSEQ multiplex PCR, the repertoire was profiled, and TCRdb retains in-frame clones only, with some absent. The data contain over 75,000 clones, around 86% of them singletons. Sequencing was performed on peripheral blood, taken on day 0 of AZD1222 vaccination. The source is an adult in good health. Each CDR3 is given with its conserved first and last residue. The D gene is left open where the match is weak. Where a row states a size, it is once, few, many or the class of an expanded clone; other rows omit it.

d_call	j_call	clone_size	v_call	cdr3_nt	cdr3_aa
NA	TRBJ1-2	NA	TRBV2	TGTGCCAGCAGTGGTGGAGGGACCTATGGCTACACCTTC	CASSGGGTYGYTF
NA	TRBJ2-7	NA	TRBV27	TGTGCCAGCAGTTGGTCGGTAGGCTCCACCTACGAGCAGTACTTC	CASSWSVGSTYEQYF
NA	TRBJ1-2	NA	TRBV4-3	TGCGCCAGCAGCCAGACAGAATTCTATGGCTACACCTTC	CASSQTEFYGYTF
TRBD1	TRBJ1-3	NA	TRBV20-1	TGCAGTGCTAGTGACCGGACAGGGGGCCGCTTCGACTCTGGAAACACCATATATTTT	CSASDRTGGRFDSGNTIYF
TRBD1	TRBJ2-7	NA	TRBV10-2	TGCGCCAGCAGTGCCCCAGACAGGGGGTTTTCTGAGCAGTACTTC	CASSAPDRGFSEQYF
TRBD1	TRBJ1-5	NA	TRBV20-1	TGCAGTGCTAGTGGGACAGGGGGCCTTTCCAATCAGCCCCAGCATTTT	CSASGTGGLSNQPQHF
NA	TRBJ2-7	NA	TRBV3-1/TRBV3-2	TGTGCCAGCAGCCAAGATATCTTCGAGCAGTACTTC	CASSQDIFEQYF
TRBD1	TRBJ2-5	NA	TRBV9	TGTGCCAGCAGCACGCCAGGGGGCCAAGAGACCCAGTACTTC	CASSTPGGQETQYF
TRBD2	TRBJ2-1	NA	TRBV20-1	TGCAGTGCTAGTGTACTAGCGGGAGGGCGAACGTCTCGGGGTGAGCAGTTCTTC	CSASVLAGGRTSRGEQFF
TRBD1	TRBJ2-3	NA	TRBV6-5	TGTGCCAGCAGTTTGACCGGGACAGGGAGGACAGATACGCAGTATTTT	CASSLTGTGRTDTQYF
NA	TRBJ1-5	few	TRBV18	TGTGCCAGCTCCGCCGCTAGCAATCAGCCCCAGCATTTT	CASSAASNQPQHF
NA	TRBJ1-6	once	TRBV11-1	TGTGCCAGCAGCCGACAGAGGTATAATTCACCCCTCCACTTT	CASSRQRYNSPLHF
NA	TRBJ1-2	NA	TRBV10-3	TGTGCCATCAGTGAAGGCGACAAGATCTATGGCTACACCTTC	CAISEGDKIYGYTF
NA	TRBJ1-2	NA	TRBV7-9	TGTGCCAGCAGCTTAGTAGGAGGGTATGGCTACACCTTC	CASSLVGGYGYTF
NA	TRBJ2-5	NA	TRBV16	TGTGCCAGCAAATTTCAAGAGACCCAGTACTTC	CASKFQETQYF
TRBD1	TRBJ1-1	NA	TRBV14	TGTGCCAGCAGCCAAGTCAGGGGGCGCGCTGAAGCTTTCTTT	CASSQVRGRAEAFF
NA	TRBJ2-5	NA	TRBV4-1	TGCGCCAGCAGCCAAGGGGTGGGGGACGGAGAGACCCAGTACTTC	CASSQGVGDGETQYF
NA	TRBJ1-3	NA	TRBV3-1/TRBV3-2	TGTGCCAGCAGCCAAGGACCACAGTTCTCTGGAAACACCATATATTTT	CASSQGPQFSGNTIYF
NA	TRBJ2-7	NA	TRBV2	TGTGCCAGCAGAGAAGGACGGGGACCTACCTACGAGCAGTACTTC	CASREGRGPTYEQYF
NA	TRBJ2-1	NA	TRBV5-6	TGTGCCAGCAGTCCACAGGTAGGATACTACAATGAGCAGTTCTTC	CASSPQVGYYNEQFF
TRBD1	TRBJ1-1	NA	TRBV5-1	TGCGCCAGCAGCTTGGTTGGGACCCTTCAGGGGGGCACTGAAGCTTTCTTT	CASSLVGTLQGGTEAFF
NA	TRBJ1-3	NA	TRBV30	TGTGCCTGGAATCTTGGACGTTTCTCTGGAAACACCATATATTTT	CAWNLGRFSGNTIYF
NA	TRBJ2-5	once	TRBV11-2	TGTGCCAGCAGCTTACTGGGACAAGAGACCCAGTACTTC	CASSLLGQETQYF
NA	TRBJ2-7	NA	TRBV2	TGTGCCAGCAGTGAAGAAGGGGGGCTTTACGAGCAGTACTTC	CASSEEGGLYEQYF
NA	TRBJ1-2	NA	TRBV6-5	TGTGCCAGCAGTTACGTCCCCTCTGGCTACACCTTC	CASSYVPSGYTF
NA	TRBJ1-1	NA	TRBV14	TGTGCCAGCAGCCAATGGGGGGGAGACGACACTGAAGCTTTCTTT	CASSQWGGDDTEAFF
TRBD1	TRBJ2-7	once	TRBV7-2	TGTGCCAGCAGCGAATTGACAGGGGGTGCCTACGAGCAGTACTTC	CASSELTGGAYEQYF
NA	TRBJ2-2	NA	TRBV6-4	TGTGCCAGCAGTGACGGGGGGGCCAACACCGGGGAGCTGTTTTTT	CASSDGGANTGELFF
NA	TRBJ2-2	NA	TRBV18	TGTGCCAGCTCACCACGCGGTTCCGGGCCCGGGGAGCTGTTTTTT	CASSPRGSGPGELFF
NA	TRBJ2-2	NA	TRBV18	TGTGCCAGCTCACCAATCAGAGGGGACACCGGGGAGCTGTTTTTT	CASSPIRGDTGELFF
NA	TRBJ1-1	NA	TRBV19	TGTGCCAGTAGTCCCAGGACAGTCCTAATGAACACTGAAGCTTTCTTT	CASSPRTVLMNTEAFF